This T cell receptor (delta chain) was profiled in a study of γδ T cells in repeated Plasmodium falciparum infection. This clone occurred a few times. This sequence is one base from a far larger clone and is likely a read error. This sample also contains other DNA sequences that code for the same CDR3. CDR3 length: 17 residues. Germline V gives CDR1 TVYSNPD, CDR2 GDNSRS (reference sequence). Flow sorting of PBMC yielded separate Vgamma9/Vdelta2+ and Vdelta2-negative gammadelta T cell populations for bulk repertoire analysis. TCRdb fed the multiplex PCR reads to CATT. The data show roughly 93,000 delta-chain clones, approximately 1.4% seen once.

The sample consisted of gamma-delta T cells from blood. The J gene has no call, while the V gene is TRDV3; the table's TRDD3 call for D was not verified on the DNA. The sequence came from a pool of human donors (malaria-infected and uninfected, not separated). The CDR3 nucleotides read TGTGCCTATAAACCTTCCCCTCGGGGGGCCCGCACCGATAAACTCATCTTC. This gives the protein CAYKPSPRGARTDKLIF.